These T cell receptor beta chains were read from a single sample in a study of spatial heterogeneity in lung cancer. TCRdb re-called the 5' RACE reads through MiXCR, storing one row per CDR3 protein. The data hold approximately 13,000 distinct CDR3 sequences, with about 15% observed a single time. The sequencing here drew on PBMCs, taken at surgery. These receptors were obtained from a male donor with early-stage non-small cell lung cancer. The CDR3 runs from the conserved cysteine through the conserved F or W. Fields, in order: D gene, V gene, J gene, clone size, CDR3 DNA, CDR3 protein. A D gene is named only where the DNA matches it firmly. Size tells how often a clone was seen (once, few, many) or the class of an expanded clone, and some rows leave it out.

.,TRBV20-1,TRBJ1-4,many,TGCAGTGCTAGGGCATTGGGGGCCTATGAAAAACTGTTTTTT,CSARALGAYEKLFF
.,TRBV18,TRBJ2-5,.,TGTGCCAGCTCACCACCGTCCCTCCAAGAGACCCAGTACTTC,CASSPPSLQETQYF
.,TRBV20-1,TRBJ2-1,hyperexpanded,TGCAGTGCCCCCTCCAGGGTTTACCATGAGCAGTTCTTC,CSAPSRVYHEQFF
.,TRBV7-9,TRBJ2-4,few,TGTGCCAGCGACTCGTCTCGGGGAGGCATTCAGTACTTC,CASDSSRGGIQYF
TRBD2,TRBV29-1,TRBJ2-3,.,TGCAGTGCCACAGGCCGGGGGGAAAACACAGATACGCAGTATTTT,CSATGRGENTDTQYF
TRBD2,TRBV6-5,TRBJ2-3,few,TGTGCCAGCAGTTTAGCGGGGGGAAACACAGATACGCAGTATTTT,CASSLAGGNTDTQYF
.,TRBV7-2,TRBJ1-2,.,TGTGCCAGCAGCCAGACAAGGGGCGACTATGGCTACACCTTC,CASSQTRGDYGYTF
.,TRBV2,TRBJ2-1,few,TGTGCCAGCAGTGAAGTCGGGGCAACCTACAATGAGCAGTTCTTC,CASSEVGATYNEQFF
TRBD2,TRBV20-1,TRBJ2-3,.,TGCAGTGCTCAGACAGGACTAGCGGGGGACCCAGATACGCAGTATTTT,CSAQTGLAGDPDTQYF
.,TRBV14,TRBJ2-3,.,TGTGCCAGCAGCCCTACAACCGTCGGGTCTCCGCAGTATTTT,CASSPTTVGSPQYF
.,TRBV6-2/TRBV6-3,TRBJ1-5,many,TGTGCCAGCACCCTGGGTAGGGGTAGCAATCAGCCCCAGCATTTT,CASTLGRGSNQPQHF
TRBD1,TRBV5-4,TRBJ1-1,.,TGTGCCAGCAGCCACAAGGGACAGAGGGAAGATGAAGCTTTCTTT,CASSHKGQREDEAFF
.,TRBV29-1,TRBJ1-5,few,TGCAGCGTCTCAGACGGGTTTTTGGGCAATCAGCCCCAGCATTTT,CSVSDGFLGNQPQHF
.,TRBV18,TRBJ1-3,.,TGTGCCAGCTCACCACTTGGTTCAGGGAGCTCTGGAAACACCATATATTTT,CASSPLGSGSSGNTIYF
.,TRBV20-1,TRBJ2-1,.,TGCAGTGCTAGAGAGGTGGGGTTCCATGAGCAGTTCTTC,CSAREVGFHEQFF
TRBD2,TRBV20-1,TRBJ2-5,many,TGCAGTGCCTGGACTAGTACAGAGACCCAGTACTTC,CSAWTSTETQYF
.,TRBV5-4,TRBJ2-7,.,TGTGCCAGCAGCTTGGATGCGTCGAGCTCCTACGAGCAGTACTTC,CASSLDASSSYEQYF
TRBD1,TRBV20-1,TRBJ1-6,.,TGCAGTGCTAGAGATCTGGGACAGGGTAATTCACCCCTCCACTTT,CSARDLGQGNSPLHF
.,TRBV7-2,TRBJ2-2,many,TGTGCCAGCAGCTTATCCGGTACCGGGGAGCTGTTTTTT,CASSLSGTGELFF
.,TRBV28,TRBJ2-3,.,TGTGCCAGCAGAACAAGGGTAGATACGCAGTATTTT,CASRTRVDTQYF
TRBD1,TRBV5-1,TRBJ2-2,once,TGCGCCAGCAGCTCTACAGGGGGCCGAGTTGTGGAGCTGTTTTTT,CASSSTGGRVVELFF
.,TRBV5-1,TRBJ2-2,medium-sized,TGCGCCAGCAAATATGATCCCGCGAACACCGGGGAGCTGTTTTTT,CASKYDPANTGELFF
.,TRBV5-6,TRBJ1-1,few,TGTGCCAGCAGCCCCGGACAGAGGGGCACTGAAGCTTTCTTT,CASSPGQRGTEAFF
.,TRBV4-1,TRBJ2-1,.,TGCGCCAGCAGCCTTTCCCATACAGGGTCCAATGAGCAGTTCTTC,CASSLSHTGSNEQFF
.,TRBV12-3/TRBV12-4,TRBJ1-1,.,TGTGCCAGCAGTTTTGGGCCACCTACGAACACTGAAGCTTTCTTT,CASSFGPPTNTEAFF
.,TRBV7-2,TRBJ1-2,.,TGTGCCAGCAGCTTAACTCAGGGCCCAGGCTACACCTTC,CASSLTQGPGYTF
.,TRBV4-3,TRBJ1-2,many,TGCGCCAGCAGCCCAGGAGGGGGAGGTGCCTATGGCTACACCTTC,CASSPGGGGAYGYTF
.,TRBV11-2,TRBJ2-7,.,TGTGCCAGCAGCTCCGGTTACGAGCAGTACTTC,CASSSGYEQYF
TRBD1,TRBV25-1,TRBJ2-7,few,TGTGCCAGCAGTGAAACCTCAGGGGGCCACTCCTACGAGCAGTACTTC,CASSETSGGHSYEQYF
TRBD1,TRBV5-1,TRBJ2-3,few,TGCGCCAGCAGCCCCGACAGGGAAGTCTGGCCAGATACGCAGTATTTT,CASSPDREVWPDTQYF
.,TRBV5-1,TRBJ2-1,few,TGCGCCAGCAGCTTGGGTGCCGGCTACAATGAGCAGTTCTTC,CASSLGAGYNEQFF
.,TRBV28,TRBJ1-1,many,TGTGCCAGCAGTGGGGAGAGGACGCCGGCGAACACTGAAGCTTTCTTT,CASSGERTPANTEAFF
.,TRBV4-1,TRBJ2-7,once,TGCGCCAGCAGCTCCCGGACGGTTTCCTACGAGCAGTACTTC,CASSSRTVSYEQYF
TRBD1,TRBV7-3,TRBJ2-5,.,TGTGCCAGCAGCTCGACAGGGGGCTGGGAGACCCAGTACTTC,CASSSTGGWETQYF
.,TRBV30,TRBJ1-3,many,TGTGCCTGGAGTATTGGACTGAACTCTGGAAACACCATATATTTT,CAWSIGLNSGNTIYF
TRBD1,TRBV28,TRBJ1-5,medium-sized,TGTGCCAGCACCCTATACAGGGGGAGCAATCAGCCCCAGCATTTT,CASTLYRGSNQPQHF
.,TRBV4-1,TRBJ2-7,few,TGCGCCAGCAGCGTCAGGGAGGTCGCATACGAGCAGTACTTC,CASSVREVAYEQYF
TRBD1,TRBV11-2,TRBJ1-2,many,TGTGCCAGCAGGCGGACAGGGGGCGGCGGCTACACCTTC,CASRRTGGGGYTF
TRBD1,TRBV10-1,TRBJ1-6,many,TGCGCCACCTCGGACAGGGGGAATTCACCCCTCCACTTT,CATSDRGNSPLHF
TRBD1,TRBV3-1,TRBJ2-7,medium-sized,TGTGCCAGCAGCGGGGGACAGACCTACGAGCAGTACTTC,CASSGGQTYEQYF
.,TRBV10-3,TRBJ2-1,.,TGTGCCAACAGTGAGTCCTCAGGGAGCTCCTACAATGAGCAGTTCTTC,CANSESSGSSYNEQFF
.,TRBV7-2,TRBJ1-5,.,TGTGCCAGCAGCTTAGAGGCAGGGATAAATCAGCCCCAGCATTTT,CASSLEAGINQPQHF
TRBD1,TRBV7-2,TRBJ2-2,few,TGTGCCAGCAGCTTAACAGGGGGAACTAACACCGGGGAGCTGTTTTTT,CASSLTGGTNTGELFF
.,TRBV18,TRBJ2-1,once,TGTGCCAGCTCACTGAGCACGGGTAACAATGAGCAGTTCTTC,CASSLSTGNNEQFF
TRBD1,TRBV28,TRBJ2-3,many,TGTGCCAGCAGTCTAGGACAGGGGAGACACACAGATACGCAGTATTTT,CASSLGQGRHTDTQYF
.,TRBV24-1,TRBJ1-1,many,TGTGCCACCAGTGATTCACCTAACACTGAAGCTTTCTTT,CATSDSPNTEAFF
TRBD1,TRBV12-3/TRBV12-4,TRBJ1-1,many,TGTGCCAGCAGTCCACCCGGACAGGGATGGACTGAAGCTTTCTTT,CASSPPGQGWTEAFF
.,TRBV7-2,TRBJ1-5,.,TGTGCCAGCAGCTTAGTTCTGAGCGGCAATCAGCCCCAGCATTTT,CASSLVLSGNQPQHF
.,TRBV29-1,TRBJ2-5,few,TGCAGCGTTGTCCGACAGCAAGAGACCCAGTACTTC,CSVVRQQETQYF
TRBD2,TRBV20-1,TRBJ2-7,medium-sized,TGCAGTGCTAGGACATCCCAGCCGGGACTAGCGCACGAGCAGTACTTC,CSARTSQPGLAHEQYF
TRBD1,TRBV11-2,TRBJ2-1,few,TGTGCCAGCAGCTCCAGGCAGGGGGCGCCGAGCTACAATGAGCAGTTCTTC,CASSSRQGAPSYNEQFF
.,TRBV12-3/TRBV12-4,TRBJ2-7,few,TGTGCCAGCAGTCCAGGGGACTTCTGGAGCTCCTACGAGCAGTACTTC,CASSPGDFWSSYEQYF
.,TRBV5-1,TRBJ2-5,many,TGCGCCAGCAGCGCGGAGGGGGCCAGCCCCCAAGAGACCCAGTACTTC,CASSAEGASPQETQYF
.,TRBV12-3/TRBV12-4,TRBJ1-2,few,TGTGCCAGCAGTTTACAGATGATATATGGCTACACCTTC,CASSLQMIYGYTF
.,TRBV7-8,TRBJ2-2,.,TGTGCCAGCAGCTTAGCGAGGTTCCCAGGACGCACCGGGGAGCTGTTTTTT,CASSLARFPGRTGELFF
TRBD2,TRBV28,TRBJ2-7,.,TGTGCCAGCAGACGGCGGGGGGAACGCTACGAGCAGTACTTC,CASRRRGERYEQYF
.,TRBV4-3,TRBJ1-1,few,TGCGCCAGCAGCCAAGACGGACACAAGAACACTGAAGCTTTCTTT,CASSQDGHKNTEAFF
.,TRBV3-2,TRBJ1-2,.,TGTGCCAGCAGCCAAGATCGGAGGAATGGCTACACCTTC,CASSQDRRNGYTF
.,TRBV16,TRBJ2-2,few,TGTGCCAGCAGCCAAAGACCCGGGGAGCTGTTTTTT,CASSQRPGELFF